This entry features one T cell receptor beta chain sequence. This entry comes from a study of tumor-infiltrating lymphocytes in oesophageal squamous cell carcinoma. The CDR3 length is 14 residues. CDR1 and CDR2 (germline): SGHTA, FQGNSA. TCRdb ran MiXCR on the PCR reads and lists one entry per CDR3 protein. The data show about 12,000 distinct CDR3 sequences, approximately 60% seen once. V is TRBV7-2 and J is TRBJ2-5, with D tentatively TRBD1 or TRBD2 (5 bases each). The J call is doubtful: the DNA matches TRBJ2-7 better. Sequenced: esophageal tumor tissue. The receptor comes from a female donor with esophageal squamous cell carcinoma. The CDR3 sequence: CASSLVEGSYEQYF. For the CDR3, the DNA is TGTGCCAGCAGCTTAGTAGAGGGGTCCTACGAGCAGTACTTC.